This T cell receptor beta chain was identified in a study of blood T cell repertoires in COVID-19. Study as a whole: The study drew acute and convalescent COVID-19 samples from the United States, Italy and Spain. The cDNA or gDNA used as material had been derived from T cells, B-cell-depleted T cells, or PBMCs.

V dropped 0 bases and J dropped 2 bases, with 9 bases sitting between them. The germline V gene encodes CDR1 SGDLS and CDR2 YYNGEE. The CDR3 contains 15 residues. This study enrolled people aged roughly 18 to 90 from roughly 22 US geographic areas. As originally analysed: Using reference gene primer amplification, nucleated cell counts were estimated. Profiled with immunoSEQ multiplex PCR; TCRdb holds only in-frame clones, not every one. The DNA was the basis for D and trimming; V, J and clone size are from that table. The sample lists approximately 230,000 clones, approximately 82% seen once, with 14% to 15% in the top ten.

The chain has TRBV9 and TRBJ2-1; D perhaps matches TRBD1 (6 bases). Sequencing was done on a sample of PBMCs or T cells enriched from blood (not recorded which). This TCR derives from a man between 40 and 49 years old who had recovered from COVID-19. In nucleotides, the CDR3 is TGTGCCAGCAGCGTAGGACAGGCCGCCTACAATGAGCAGTTCTTC. Protein: CASSVGQAAYNEQFF. The full variable domain, in which reference TRBV9 and TRBJ2-1 provide the parts outside the CDR3, is DSGVTQTPKHLITATGQRVTLRCSPRSGDLSVYWYQQSLDQGLQFLIQYYNGEERAKGNILERFSAQQFPDLHSELNLSSLELGDSALYFCASSVGQAAYNEQFFGPGTRLTVL.